This T cell receptor beta chain was recovered during a study of shared clonotypes between healthy human individuals. In regard to this clone: Its antigen is still unknown.

Study findings and constraints: Clonotype sharing among donors likely depends on sequencing depth. Naive subsets tended to show greater estimated richness than memory subsets.

Deep was the level used in running the assay. Sequencing used immunoSEQ multiplex PCR; TCRdb keeps in-frame clones, though not all of them. The top ten hold more than 0.9% of the sample, which has over a million clones, approximately 96% seen once. The CDR3 has 12 residues. The germline V gene encodes CDR1 SNHLY and CDR2 FYNNEI. Trimming pared 5 bases from V and 3 bases from J, leaving 8 bases between. Sequenced: naive CD4+ T cells sorted from blood. The subset was: CD45RA+ positively selected. This receptor was taken from a young man in good health. V gene TRBV2 combines with J gene TRBJ2-7, with D uncertain. The CDR3 reads CASSSNSYEQYF. Written as DNA, the CDR3 is TGTGCCAGCAGTTCCAACAGCTACGAGCAGTACTTC.